This TCR beta chain was observed in a study of spatial heterogeneity in lung cancer. Germline V gives CDR1 SGHTA, CDR2 FQGNSA. The CDR3 totals 16 residues. J gave up 0 bases and V 5 bases, and 7 bases lay outside the gene matches. In TCRdb, the 5' RACE reads were re-called with MiXCR into one record per CDR3 protein. This sample has around 45,000 distinct CDR3 sequences, with 12% found just once. Study-level findings and limits: Ubiquitous expanded tumor TCRs showed up in blood more at resection than follow-up.

This clonotype was recorded at least ten times. Its antigen is not identified. Time point defined: sample taken at primary tumor resection. Unsorted whole RNA from tumor, nontumor lung or frozen PBMC underwent sequencing. Sample: PBMCs, taken at surgery. The TCR sequence derives from a female donor with early-stage non-small cell lung cancer. The chain couples TRBV7-2 to TRBJ1-3, with 7 bases that match TRBD1. The CDR3 is CASSGAGTASGNTIYF. Written as DNA, the CDR3 is TGTGCCAGCAGCGGCGCCGGGACAGCCTCTGGAAACACCATATATTTT.